This T cell receptor (beta chain) was retrieved from a study of cytomegalovirus exposure and HLA in healthy donors. Findings of the study overall: Solely CMV serostatus was available to characterize immune exposure. Later on, an analysis tied approximately 17,000 TCR beta sequences to HLA alleles at 0.05 false discovery rate.

The CDR3 runs to 15 residues. Germline assignment: CDR1 SGHRS and CDR2 YFSETQ. V lost 1 base, J lost 3 bases, and 1 base stayed unmatched. To note about this clone: The target antigen is unknown.

PCR used 60 Vbeta primers and 13 Jbeta primers. The protocol was immunoSEQ multiplex PCR, while the TCRdb copy is restricted to in-frame clones and leaves out a portion. The sample records 200,000 to 250,000 clones, around 76% being singletons. The genes are TRBV5-1 and TRBJ2-1; 10 nucleotides match TRBD2. This receptor was obtained from a man between 18 and 29 years old in good health and CMV-seronegative. Input material: PBMCs. This CDR3 is CASSLSGRVYNEQFF. DNA for the CDR3: TGCGCCAGCAGCTTGAGCGGGAGGGTCTACAATGAGCAGTTCTTC.